This is a list of T cell receptor beta chains from one sample in a study of graft-versus-host responses after intestinal transplantation. The table came from immunoSEQ multiplex PCR; TCRdb's copy has only in-frame clones and leaves some out. Of approximately 49,000 clones listed, 95% are singletons. Their cognate antigens are unknown. Sequenced material: unstimulated CD8+ T cells sorted from spleen or lymph node cells, taken before transplant. The receptors derive from a human donor who was the organ donor for an intestinal transplant. Both conserved end residues are part of each CDR3. D genes are given only for firm matches. A clone size is listed for some rows: how often the clone was seen (once, few, many), or a class if it is expanded.

j_call v_call d_call clone_size cdr3_nt cdr3_aa
TRBJ2-7 TRBV30 - - TGTGCCTGGGCCCCCGGGAGAGCTTACGAGCAGTACTTC CAWAPGRAYEQYF
TRBJ2-7 TRBV7-3 TRBD1 - TGTGCCAGCAGCCCGGGACAGGGGTACGAGCAGTACTTC CASSPGQGYEQYF
TRBJ1-6 TRBV2 - - TGTGCCAGCAGTGATAGGAGCTTAGGGCGGTCACCCCTCCACTTT CASSDRSLGRSPLHF
TRBJ1-1 TRBV28 - - TGTGCCAGCAGTCCAACGACGGACAGGAACACTGAAGCTTTCTTT CASSPTTDRNTEAFF
TRBJ2-5 TRBV4-2 - once TGTGCCAGCAGCCCCCTTCAGGGGGGGGAAGAGACCCAGTACTTC CASSPLQGGEETQYF
TRBJ2-4 TRBV7-9 - - TGTGCCAGCAGCCCCCCCGGAAACATTCAGTACTTC CASSPPGNIQYF
TRBJ1-6 TRBV7-2 TRBD1 - TGTGCCAGCAGCTTACACCCGTACAGGGGAAGTAGTTCACCCCTCCACTTT CASSLHPYRGSSSPLHF
TRBJ2-2 TRBV4-1 TRBD1 once TGCGCCAGCAGCCAAACTCCGGGACAGGTCGCCGGGGAGCTGTTTTTT CASSQTPGQVAGELFF
TRBJ2-7 TRBV12-5 - - TGTGCTAGTAGTGCAGGGGGGTTCGAGCAGTACTTC CASSAGGFEQYF
TRBJ1-2 TRBV10-3 TRBD1 - TGTGCCATCAGTGAACGGACAGGGATGCCAAACTATGGCTACACCTTC CAISERTGMPNYGYTF
TRBJ2-1 TRBV7-9 - once TGTGCCAGCAGCTCTCCGGTGGGGCTAAGCCCCGAGCAGTTCTTC CASSSPVGLSPEQFF
TRBJ2-3 TRBV7-9 TRBD1 few TGTGCCAGCAGCTTCATCGGGACAGGGTTTCTGTATTTT CASSFIGTGFLYF
TRBJ2-2 TRBV5-1 TRBD2 - TGCGCCAGCAGCTTTAGCGGGGGGGCCGCCGGGGAGCTGTTTTTT CASSFSGGAAGELFF
TRBJ1-1 TRBV25-1 - once TGTGCCAGCGGACCCGGTGTCACAAGGGAAGCTTTCTTT CASGPGVTREAFF
TRBJ2-7 TRBV11-1 - - TGTGCCAGCAGCTTAGCCTACGAGCAGTACTTC CASSLAYEQYF
TRBJ2-5 TRBV5-1 TRBD1 once TGCGCCAGCCTAGGGACAGAAGAGACCCAGTACTTC CASLGTEETQYF
TRBJ1-2 TRBV6-5 - - TGTGCCAGCAGTTATGGTTCGCACTATGGCTACACCTTC CASSYGSHYGYTF
TRBJ1-2 TRBV5-4 - once TGTGCCAGCAGCTTGTGGAGCAGCAAGAACTATGGCTACACCTTC CASSLWSSKNYGYTF
TRBJ2-7 TRBV6-6 TRBD1 - TGTGCCAGCAGCCTGGGACAGGGGGCGTCCTACGAGCAGTACTTC CASSLGQGASYEQYF
TRBJ2-1 TRBV19 TRBD2 - TGTGCCAGTATTCCGACTAGCGGGGGTCCCTACAATGAGCAGTTCTTC CASIPTSGGPYNEQFF
TRBJ2-3 TRBV7-2 - - TGTGCCAGCAGCTCTCTTGGGGTAACAGATACGCAGTATTTT CASSSLGVTDTQYF
TRBJ1-2 TRBV12-5 TRBD1 - TGTGCTAGTGGTTCTGGGACAGGGGTCTCAAACTATGGCTACACCTTC CASGSGTGVSNYGYTF
TRBJ1-2 TRBV2 - once TGTGCCAGCAGTGACGGCTATGGCTACACCTTC CASSDGYGYTF
TRBJ1-1 TRBV14 - few TGTGCCAGCAGCCAAGCCATGAACACTGAAGCTTTCTTT CASSQAMNTEAFF
TRBJ2-1 TRBV30 TRBD2 - TGTGCCTCACATAGCGGGGGGGGCTACAATGAGCAGTTCTTC CASHSGGGYNEQFF
TRBJ1-1 TRBV9 - - TGTGCCAGCAGCACAGGCTCCAACACTGAAGCTTTCTTT CASSTGSNTEAFF
TRBJ1-4 TRBV19 TRBD1 - TGTGCCAGTAGTACCGGGACAGGGGGCGCGGAAAAACTGTTTTTT CASSTGTGGAEKLFF
TRBJ2-3 TRBV30 TRBD2 - TGTGCCTGGAGTACTGGGACTAGCGGACCCTCCACAGATACGCAGTATTTT CAWSTGTSGPSTDTQYF
TRBJ2-7 TRBV4-1 TRBD1 - TGCGCCAGCAGCCCGAGGACAGGGAGTCTCTACGAGCAGTACTTC CASSPRTGSLYEQYF
TRBJ1-1 TRBV19 TRBD1 - TGTGCCACTCGCCTGGGAGGACAGGGGGTGACTGAAGCTTTCTTT CATRLGGQGVTEAFF
TRBJ2-1 TRBV7-9 TRBD2 once TGTGCCAGCAGCACGGAGACTAGCGGGGTATACAATGAGCAGTTCTTC CASSTETSGVYNEQFF
TRBJ1-1 TRBV4-2 - - TGTGCCAGCAGCCAAGAGGGGTCCGGGACAGAAGCTTTCTTT CASSQEGSGTEAFF
TRBJ1-1 TRBV14 - - TGTGCCAGCAGCCGTCGACAGGCGAACACTGAAGCTTTCTTT CASSRRQANTEAFF
TRBJ1-1 TRBV28 - - TGTGCCAGCAGGGAGGGGTGGGTAACTGAAGCTTTCTTT CASREGWVTEAFF
TRBJ2-1 TRBV5-8 - - TGTGCCAGCAGCTTGGCCGGCAATGAGCAGTTCTTC CASSLAGNEQFF
TRBJ2-7 TRBV27 TRBD1 - TGTGCCAGCAGGATCGCTGGGACAGGGTTTCTCTACGAGCAGTACTTC CASRIAGTGFLYEQYF
TRBJ1-1 TRBV4-2 - - TGTGCCAGCAGCCAAGAGAAGGCGGACACTGAAGCTTTCTTT CASSQEKADTEAFF
TRBJ1-1 TRBV11-2 - - TGTGCCAGCAGCTTAGTGGCGGGGAAGGACACTGAAGCTTTCTTT CASSLVAGKDTEAFF
TRBJ2-2 TRBV28 - - TGTGCCAGCAGTTTATCGTCAGCAGTCACCGGGGAGCTGTTTTTT CASSLSSAVTGELFF
TRBJ2-1 TRBV4-2 - - TGTGCCAGCAGCCAAGTCAGCGAGACGAGCTGTGAGCAGTTCTTC CASSQVSETSCEQFF